This T cell receptor (beta chain) was recorded in a study of CD8+ T cells in alopecia areata. Study outcomes and limitations: More clonal than normal scalp was lesional scalp, particularly alopecia totalis/universalis.

Treatment indicated: oral pan-JAK inhibitor, 5-10 mg twice daily. This clone was observed a single time. Its antigen is unidentified. Once RNA had been extracted, it was reverse transcribed into cDNA to act as the sequencing template. The method was immunoSEQ multiplex PCR; TCRdb's version includes in-frame clones alone and lacks a portion of them. The table includes fewer than 250,000 clones, roughly three fifths detected once. Germline-derived CDR1 and CDR2 are SGHDT and YYEEEE. The trim removed 1 base at V and 3 bases at J, leaving 5 bases unmatched. The CDR3 runs 17 residues. The receptor was isolated from a human donor with alopecia areata. The sequences come from CD4+ T cells sorted from blood, collected at week 4, from a patient treated with tofacitinib. The chain couples TRBV5-6 to TRBJ2-3; TRBD2 aligns across 13 bases. The CDR3 bases are TGTGCCAGCAGCTTGAGGACTAGCGGGAGTCGGACAGATACGCAGTATTTT. It translates to CASSLRTSGSRTDTQYF.